Each of the 30 T cell receptor beta chains below was sequenced from the same sample in a study of blood T cells in healthy people across ages. Using a J-beta primer mix together with a sample-barcoded 5' primer, a second PCR was run for roughly 7 to 12 cycles. TCRdb passed the 5' RACE reads through MiXCR, listing each CDR3 protein once. The repertoire holds 850,000 to 1,100,000 distinct CDR3 sequences, around two fifths seen once, with roughly 13% in the top ten. Sequenced: blood. Source of these receptors: a young man in good health.

This chain connects TRBV2 to TRBJ2-5, with no clear D. This CDR3 has 13 residues. Germline V CDR1 and CDR2: SNHLY, FYNNEI. Deletions cut 4 bases from V and 1 base from J, with 7 bases between. CDR3 DNA: TGTGCCAGCAGTGCGGACGGCCAAGAGACCCAGTACTTC. The encoded protein is CASSADGQETQYF.

This clonotype was picked up a small number of times. The gene calls are TRBV2 and TRBJ1-2, with D perhaps TRBD1 (6 bases). There are 13 residues in the CDR3. The V gene lost 7 bases and the J gene lost 5 bases, with 14 bases spanning the gap. Germline assignment: CDR1 SNHLY and CDR2 FYNNEI. The CDR3, as DNA: TGTGCCAGCAATTATGACAGGCCGTATGGCTACACCTTC. It translates to CASNYDRPYGYTF. Drawing the rest from reference TRBV2 and TRBJ1-2, the complete variable domain is EPEVTQTPSHQVTQMGQEVILRCVPISNHLYFYWYRQILGQKVEFLVSFYNNEISEKSEIFDDQFSVERPDGSNFTLKIRSTKLEDSAMYFCASNYDRPYGYTFGSGTRLTVV.

The genes are TRBV5-6 and TRBJ2-1; maybe TRBD1 (5 bases). The CDR3 sequence is 14 residues long. V dropped 6 bases and J dropped 13 bases, with 23 bases sitting between them. Germline V gene sequence: CDR1 SGHDT, CDR2 YYEEEE. CDR3 bases: TGTGCCAGCACCCTTCAGGGTGCTAGAGAGACCCAGTTCTTC. The encoded protein is CASTLQGARETQFF.

DNA for the CDR3: TGTGCCAGCAGCTTAGGAAGCGGTGCGGGGTCCTACAATGAGCAGTTCTTC. Translated, it gives CASSLGSGAGSYNEQFF. The chain has TRBV7-8 and TRBJ2-1; tentative D call: TRBD2 (6 bases). This CDR3 comprises 17 residues. Germline V lookup: CDR1 SGHVS, CDR2 FQNEAQ. V was trimmed by 1 base and J by 1 base, leaving 14 bases between them.

This clonotype was recorded a few times. The chain couples TRBV13 to TRBJ2-7; TRBD1 agrees at 12 bases. Trimming at V came to 5 bases and at J to 1 base, leaving 9 bases not matched to a gene. Per the germline V gene, CDR1 is PRHDT and CDR2 is FYEKMQ (reference sequence). The CDR3 totals 17 residues. The CDR3 DNA follows: TGTGCCAGCAGCAACCGGGACAGGGGGCCATCATCCTACGAGCAGTACTTC. Translated, it gives CASSNRDRGPSSYEQYF.

This clonotype was found a few times. In DNA form, the CDR3 reads TGTGCCAGCAGTTACTCAGGGTATGACGATTCACCCCTCCACTTT. Encoded protein: CASSYSGYDDSPLHF. V usage is TRBV6-5 and J usage is TRBJ1-6, with unresolved D. Trimming removed 0 bases at V and 8 bases at J, with 11 bases between. Germline V CDR1 and CDR2: MNHEY, SVGAGI. This CDR3 has 15 residues.

The rearrangement joins TRBV11-2 to TRBJ2-3; TRBD2 aligns across 7 bases. The germline V gene encodes CDR1 SGHAT and CDR2 FQNNGV. The trim removed 5 bases at V and 2 bases at J, leaving 10 bases unmatched. The CDR3 is 16 residues long. In DNA form, the CDR3 reads TGTGCCAGCAGCCCTTTCTTGAAGCGGGACACAGATACGCAGTATTTT. Translation: CASSPFLKRDTDTQYF.

This rearrangement joins TRBV5-6 to TRBJ1-3; the match to TRBD1 covers 8 bases. Germline values: CDR1 SGHDT, CDR2 YYEEEE. The CDR3 is made up of 15 amino acids. Trimming at V came to 4 bases and at J to 4 bases, leaving 7 bases not matched to a gene. The CDR3 DNA is TGTGCCAGCAGCGATGCAGGGGGCGCAGGAAACACCATATATTTT. This codes for CASSDAGGAGNTIYF.

The J gene is TRBJ1-4, the V gene TRBV18; possible D gene TRBD1, 6 bases. CDR1 is KGHSH and CDR2 is LQKENI in the germline V gene. V was clipped by 1 base and J by 6 bases, with 12 bases between them. This CDR3 is built from 15 residues. CDR3 nucleotides: TGTGCCAGCTCACCACAGCAGGGGCTGGATGAAAAACTGTTTTTT. Translation: CASSPQQGLDEKLFF.

The genes are TRBV29-1 and TRBJ2-7; the D call may be TRBD1 or TRBD2 (5 bases each). This CDR3 spans 15 amino acids. V lost 0 bases and J lost 1, with 13 bases in between. In germline, CDR1 is SQVTM, CDR2 ANQGSEA. CDR3 bases: TGCAGCGTTGAAGATCCCCGGGGCAAATCCTACGAGCAGTACTTC. Its protein is CSVEDPRGKSYEQYF.

The chain is built from TRBV20-1 and TRBJ1-1, with a tentative D call TRBD1 (6 bases). The germline V gene encodes CDR1 DFQATT and CDR2 SNEGSKA (reference sequence). V was pared by 5 bases and J by 0 bases, with 13 bases between. The CDR3 contains 14 residues. For the CDR3, the DNA is TGCAGTGCTGGGGCACAGGGCCTGAACACTGAAGCTTTCTTT. Its protein is CSAGAQGLNTEAFF.

This clonotype was picked up a small number of times. The chain is built from TRBV27 and TRBJ1-1, with 9 bases lining up with TRBD1. Germline lookup yields CDR1 MNHEY and CDR2 SMNVEV (reference sequence). V lost 3 bases, J lost 6 bases, and 14 bases stayed unmatched. The CDR3 consists of 17 residues. Here the CDR3 reads CASSFFGTGKGFAEAFF. CDR3 nucleotides: TGTGCCAGCAGTTTTTTTGGGACAGGGAAGGGTTTCGCTGAAGCTTTCTTT.

In this sample, this clonotype turned up a few times. The rearrangement links TRBV20-1 to TRBJ2-5; D call uncertain. Germline-derived CDR1 and CDR2 are DFQATT and SNEGSKA (reference sequence). This CDR3 has 10 amino acids. V lost 3 bases and J lost 5, with 4 bases in between. The CDR3 bases are TGCAGTGCTAGTGTGGAGACCCAGTACTTC. This codes for CSASVETQYF.

This clonotype has more than one count but fewer than ten. V usage is TRBV7-2 and J usage is TRBJ1-1, with D possibly TRBD1 on 6 matching bases. The CDR3 is 14 residues long. Germline CDR1 and CDR2: SGHTA and FQGNSA. V was trimmed by 5 bases and J by 2 bases, leaving 12 bases between them. CDR3 nucleotide sequence: TGTGCCAGCAGCCCGAGGGGGTACAACACTGAAGCTTTCTTT. This gives the protein CASSPRGYNTEAFF.

This clonotype was detected once. The chain recombines TRBV4-1 with TRBJ2-3; 8 bases fit TRBD2. The germline V gene encodes CDR1 MGHRA and CDR2 YSYEKL. V shed 4 bases and J 3 bases; nucleotides not matched to a gene: 6. CDR3 length: 15 amino acids. CDR3 sequence reads: CASSRLAGRTDTQYF. The DNA for the CDR3 is TGCGCCAGCAGCCGCTTAGCGGGGCGAACAGATACGCAGTATTTT.

In this sample, this clonotype turned up a few times. CDR3 region: CASSQRQGALPEKLFF. Here the CDR3 DNA reads TGTGCCAGCAGCCAACGACAGGGGGCGCTTCCTGAAAAACTGTTTTTT. The chain links TRBV7-9 to TRBJ1-4; 10 bases fit TRBD1. Germline CDR1 reads SEHNR; CDR2 reads FQNEAQ (reference sequence). The CDR3 is 16 amino acids. The trim removed 5 bases at V and 7 bases at J, leaving 10 bases unmatched. Filled out from reference TRBV7-9 and TRBJ1-4, the complete variable domain reads DTGVSQNPRHKITKRGQNVTFRCDPISEHNRLYWYRQTLGQGPEFLTYFQNEAQLEKSRLLSDRFSAERPKGSFSTLEIQRTEQGDSAMYLCASSQRQGALPEKLFFGSGTQLSVL.

CDR3 DNA sequence: TGTGCCAGCAGTGAGACAGTGTACACTGAAGCTTTCTTT. The encoded protein is CASSETVYTEAFF. The chain joins TRBV6-1 to TRBJ1-1, with D possibly TRBD1 on 5 matching bases. The CDR3 sequence is 13 residues long. Germline assignment: CDR1 MNHNS and CDR2 SASEGT. V was clipped by 3 bases and J by 3 bases, with 8 bases between them.

V gene TRBV29-1 combines with J gene TRBJ2-1; D is unresolved. The J call may be mistaken, given a closer DNA end match to TRBJ2-7. CDR1 and CDR2 (germline): SQVTM, ANQGSEA. The CDR3 runs to 13 residues. The CDR3 region is CSVEGGLENEQYF. The CDR3 bases are TGCAGCGTTGAAGGGGGTTTAGAGAATGAGCAGTACTTC.

The V call is TRBV18, the J call TRBJ1-2; TRBD1 might be the D (5 bases). V lost 2 bases and J lost 4, with 11 bases in between. Looked up from germline, CDR1 is KGHSH and CDR2 is LQKENI. CDR3 length: 14 residues. DNA of the CDR3: TGTGCCAGCTCACCATCGGGGGGTAGCTATGGCTACACCTTC. Protein product: CASSPSGGSYGYTF.

Many counts were recorded for this clonotype. The rearrangement joins TRBV25-1 to TRBJ2-3; D is ambiguous. V was shortened by 5 bases and J by 2 bases, with 8 bases between the two germline ends. Germline lookup yields CDR1 MGHDK and CDR2 SYGVNS. The CDR3 has 13 residues. The CDR3 coding sequence is TGTGCCAGCAGTCTGTCCTACACAGATACGCAGTATTTT. Its translation: CASSLSYTDTQYF. The whole variable domain, filled in from reference TRBV25-1 and TRBJ2-3, reads EADIYQTPRYLVIGTGKKITLECSQTMGHDKMYWYQQDPGMELHLIHYSYGVNSTEKGDLSSESTVSRIRTEHFPLTLESARPSHTSQYLCASSLSYTDTQYFGPGTRLTVL.

This chain uses TRBV4-3 with TRBJ1-4; D gene unclear. V was trimmed by 2 bases and J by 5 bases, leaving 12 bases between them. Germline V gene sequence: CDR1 LGHNA, CDR2 YSLEER. This CDR3 comprises 15 residues. In DNA form, the CDR3 reads TGCGCCAGCAGCCAATCCCCCCAAAGAAATGAAAAACTGTTTTTT. Translating it yields CASSQSPQRNEKLFF.

Note on this clonotype: A read error may be the cause here, since a much bigger clone is one base away. The chain carries TRBV29-1 and TRBJ2-7; the D is unclear. Germline V gene sequence: CDR1 SQVTM, CDR2 ANQGSEA. CDR3 length equals 15 residues. Trimming took off 4 bases at V and 7 bases at J, with 23 bases between the two ends. As DNA, the CDR3 is TGCAGCGTTGCTCACGGTGCAGGTTCGCGAAATGAGCAGTACTTC. Translated, it gives CSVAHGAGSRNEQYF.

This clonotype has more than one count but fewer than ten. V is TRBV6-5 and J is TRBJ2-1; D ambiguous. This CDR3 is 14 amino acids long. Germline assignment: CDR1 MNHEY and CDR2 SVGAGI. With 0 bases removed from V and 7 bases from J, the gap between germline ends came to 10 bases. Written as DNA, the CDR3 is TGTGCCAGCAGTTACTCGGCCCTGGATAATGAGCAGTTCTTC. It specifies CASSYSALDNEQFF.

This chain joins TRBV12-3 or TRBV12-4 and TRBJ2-1; 7 nucleotides align to TRBD1. The ends lost 4 bases at V and 4 bases at J; junction bases unmatched: 10. The CDR3 consists of 16 residues. The CDR3 DNA reads TGTGCCAGCAGTTCCCCCGGGACAGCCTCGTACAATGAGCAGTTCTTC. It is translated as CASSSPGTASYNEQFF.

This rearrangement joins TRBV10-3 to TRBJ2-3, with 8 bases identical to TRBD1. There are 13 residues in the CDR3. V lost 10 bases to trimming and J lost 1 base; unmatched junction nucleotides: 4. CDR1 and CDR2 from the germline V gene are ENHRY and SYGVKD. In DNA form, the CDR3 reads TGTGCCACCGACAGGGGCGGCACAGATACGCAGTATTTT. It is translated as CATDRGGTDTQYF.

V gene TRBV11-2 combines with J gene TRBJ2-2; 12 bases align to TRBD2. The germline gives CDR1 SGHAT, CDR2 FQNNGV. With V trimmed by 5 bases and J by 2 bases, 6 bases remained unmatched. The CDR3 covers 17 residues. CDR3 DNA sequence: TGTGCCAGCAGCCTAACTAGCGGGGGGACCAACACCGGGGAGCTGTTTTTT. It translates to CASSLTSGGTNTGELFF.

This clonotype was found a few times. The V call is TRBV9, the J call TRBJ1-1, with D possibly TRBD1 on 5 matching bases. This CDR3 has 15 residues. Trimming removed 0 bases at V and 0 bases at J, with 9 bases between. The germline CDR1 and CDR2 sequences are SGDLS and YYNGEE. The CDR3 coding sequence is TGTGCCAGCAGCGTAGGGTGGGGACTGAACACTGAAGCTTTCTTT. Protein sequence: CASSVGWGLNTEAFF.

There are a few counts of this clonotype. The chain has TRBV5-1 and TRBJ2-7; TRBD2 matches 14 bases. The ends lost 3 bases at V and 4 bases at J; junction bases unmatched: 6. The CDR3 covers 16 residues. Germline CDR1 and CDR2: SGHRS and YFSETQ. The CDR3 DNA reads as TGCGCCAGCAGCTCCGGGACTAGCGGGGGATCATACGAGCAGTACTTC. It codes for CASSSGTSGGSYEQYF.

In its sample, this clonotype was seen a few times. This rearrangement joins TRBV7-8 to TRBJ1-2, with D possibly matching TRBD1 (5 bases). Trimming cost V 2 bases and J 4 bases, with 14 bases left between them. This CDR3 contains 15 residues. Germline loops: CDR1 SGHVS, CDR2 FQNEAQ. Here the CDR3 DNA reads TGTGCCAGCAGCTTAAGAGAGGGGCCCGGCTATGGCTACACCTTC. Its protein is CASSLREGPGYGYTF. The variable domain in full, with the rest retrieved from reference TRBV7-8 and TRBJ1-2, is GAGVSQSPRYKVAKRGQDVALRCDPISGHVSLFWYQQALGQGPEFLTYFQNEAQLDKSGLPSDRFFAERPEGSVSTLKIQRTQQEDSAVYLCASSLREGPGYGYTFGSGTRLTVV.

The chain combines TRBV6-1 with TRBJ2-1, with D possibly called TRBD1 or TRBD2 (6 bases each). Trimming pared 2 bases from V and 6 bases from J, leaving 14 bases between. The CDR3 extends over 15 amino acids. Germline-derived CDR1 and CDR2 are MNHNS and SASEGT. The CDR3 loop reads CASSERGDLRNEQFF. CDR3 DNA: TGTGCCAGCAGTGAAAGGGGGGATCTTCGCAATGAGCAGTTCTTC.